The rows below give T cell receptor beta chains drawn from one sample of a study of radiotherapy plus CTLA-4 blockade in lung cancer. TCRdb's table, derived via immunoSEQ multiplex PCR, lists solely in-frame clones and lacks some. The sample contains 85,000 to 90,000 clones, around nine tenths of which appear only once. The sample in question was peripheral blood, obtained from a patient treated with radiotherapy plus ipilimumab. These receptors all stem from a human donor with non-small cell lung cancer that progressed on radiotherapy plus ipilimumab. The CDR3 runs from the conserved cysteine through the conserved F or W. Each record gives: D gene, V gene, CDR3 length, J gene, CDR3 protein. The D gene is left open where the match is weak.

d_gene: -
v_gene: TRBV18
len: 13
j_gene: TRBJ2-7
CDR3aa: CASSPDSTYEQYF

d_gene: -
v_gene: TRBV7-2
len: 16
j_gene: TRBJ2-6
CDR3aa: CASSLSRASGANVLTF

d_gene: -
v_gene: TRBV2
len: 15
j_gene: TRBJ2-1
CDR3aa: CASSEQRGNYNEQFF

d_gene: TRBD2
v_gene: TRBV5-1
len: 16
j_gene: TRBJ2-3
CDR3aa: CASSPGLAGSTDTQYF

d_gene: -
v_gene: TRBV19
len: 13
j_gene: TRBJ1-5
CDR3aa: CASSIGGHQPQHF

d_gene: -
v_gene: TRBV6-4
len: 13
j_gene: TRBJ2-1
CDR3aa: CASTDSRYNEQFF

d_gene: TRBD2
v_gene: TRBV14
len: 14
j_gene: TRBJ2-3
CDR3aa: CASSQGLAGTTQYF

d_gene: -
v_gene: TRBV10-3
len: 13
j_gene: TRBJ1-2
CDR3aa: CAISGDNSYGYTF

d_gene: TRBD1
v_gene: TRBV5-1
len: 18
j_gene: TRBJ1-5
CDR3aa: CASSSDRGRLNSNQPQHF

d_gene: -
v_gene: TRBV19
len: 16
j_gene: TRBJ1-5
CDR3aa: CASSPRGGGNNQPQHF

d_gene: -
v_gene: TRBV14
len: 15
j_gene: TRBJ2-5
CDR3aa: CASSQTTGSQETQYF

d_gene: -
v_gene: TRBV19
len: 14
j_gene: TRBJ1-2
CDR3aa: CASSPLGTPYGYTF

d_gene: -
v_gene: TRBV6-5
len: 14
j_gene: TRBJ1-2
CDR3aa: CATQGGSDRGGYTF

d_gene: -
v_gene: TRBV11-2
len: 16
j_gene: TRBJ2-2
CDR3aa: CASSPSGGANTGELFF

d_gene: -
v_gene: TRBV27
len: 14
j_gene: TRBJ1-4
CDR3aa: CASSVSATNEKLFF

d_gene: -
v_gene: TRBV7-8
len: 15
j_gene: TRBJ2-6
CDR3aa: CASNRASPGANVLTF

d_gene: -
v_gene: TRBV7-2
len: 13
j_gene: TRBJ1-1
CDR3aa: CASFAGIGTEAFF

d_gene: -
v_gene: TRBV6-5
len: 14
j_gene: TRBJ2-2
CDR3aa: CASRGRTNTGELFF

d_gene: -
v_gene: TRBV19
len: 14
j_gene: TRBJ2-5
CDR3aa: CASSTQGGGETQYF

d_gene: TRBD1
v_gene: TRBV5-1
len: 14
j_gene: TRBJ2-5
CDR3aa: CASRIQGYQETQYF

d_gene: -
v_gene: TRBV5-1
len: 15
j_gene: TRBJ1-1
CDR3aa: CASSTAGTGNTEAFF

d_gene: -
v_gene: TRBV25-1
len: 15
j_gene: TRBJ2-5
CDR3aa: CASSEVSGPQETQYF

d_gene: TRBD1
v_gene: TRBV7-9
len: 14
j_gene: TRBJ1-4
CDR3aa: CAAGRTGPREKLFF

d_gene: TRBD1
v_gene: TRBV7-2
len: 16
j_gene: TRBJ1-2
CDR3aa: CASSQGQGRLGYGYTF

d_gene: TRBD1
v_gene: TRBV5-6
len: 16
j_gene: TRBJ2-7
CDR3aa: CASSLQTGGFSYEQYF

d_gene: -
v_gene: TRBV5-4
len: 14
j_gene: TRBJ1-1
CDR3aa: CASSLDRFLGGAFF

d_gene: TRBD1
v_gene: TRBV6-4
len: 17
j_gene: TRBJ1-2
CDR3aa: CASSPAGQGPFTYGYTF

d_gene: -
v_gene: TRBV5-6
len: 17
j_gene: TRBJ2-1
CDR3aa: CASSPVGKYGNGNEQFF

d_gene: -
v_gene: TRBV5-8
len: 13
j_gene: TRBJ2-4
CDR3aa: CASSLVGGILQYF

d_gene: -
v_gene: TRBV19
len: 17
j_gene: TRBJ1-3
CDR3aa: CASTTSRSRVSGNTIYF

d_gene: -
v_gene: TRBV27
len: 13
j_gene: TRBJ1-2
CDR3aa: CASSPVDGYGYTF

d_gene: -
v_gene: TRBV27
len: 15
j_gene: TRBJ1-2
CDR3aa: CATRDRDLARDGYTF

d_gene: -
v_gene: TRBV6-1
len: 14
j_gene: TRBJ1-5
CDR3aa: CASSVGGSNQPQHF

d_gene: TRBD1
v_gene: TRBV7-9
len: 14
j_gene: TRBJ1-4
CDR3aa: CASDVGGAGEKLFF

d_gene: -
v_gene: TRBV6-5
len: 12
j_gene: TRBJ2-2
CDR3aa: CASTQYTGELFF

d_gene: -
v_gene: TRBV18
len: 16
j_gene: TRBJ1-4
CDR3aa: CASSPPVSATNEKLFF

d_gene: -
v_gene: TRBV5-6
len: 13
j_gene: TRBJ1-5
CDR3aa: CASSLGWNQPQHF

d_gene: -
v_gene: TRBV27
len: 17
j_gene: TRBJ1-1
CDR3aa: CASSLQTLATENTEAFF

d_gene: -
v_gene: TRBV6-1
len: 14
j_gene: TRBJ2-7
CDR3aa: CASSEDGTYYEQYF

d_gene: -
v_gene: TRBV18
len: 15
j_gene: TRBJ2-5
CDR3aa: CASSPLTGSGETQYF

d_gene: -
v_gene: TRBV28
len: 13
j_gene: TRBJ1-5
CDR3aa: CASSLSEFQPQHF

d_gene: -
v_gene: TRBV30
len: 15
j_gene: TRBJ2-3
CDR3aa: CAWSLGLIDTDTQYF

d_gene: TRBD1
v_gene: TRBV29-1
len: 12
j_gene: TRBJ2-3
CDR3aa: CSDRGQTDTQYF

d_gene: -
v_gene: TRBV18
len: 16
j_gene: TRBJ1-2
CDR3aa: CASSPLPSGTDYGYTF

d_gene: -
v_gene: TRBV18
len: 15
j_gene: TRBJ2-4
CDR3aa: CASSPGFTAKNIQYF

d_gene: -
v_gene: TRBV5-1
len: 16
j_gene: TRBJ1-4
CDR3aa: CASGAGKGQLNEKLFF

d_gene: -
v_gene: TRBV6-4
len: 12
j_gene: TRBJ2-1
CDR3aa: CASSERGNEQFF

d_gene: -
v_gene: TRBV14
len: 13
j_gene: TRBJ1-1
CDR3aa: CASSPGQGGNPFF

d_gene: TRBD1
v_gene: TRBV5-6
len: 15
j_gene: TRBJ2-1
CDR3aa: CASSRDRVVFNEQFF

d_gene: -
v_gene: TRBV7-2
len: 11
j_gene: TRBJ2-7
CDR3aa: CASSLNYEQYF

d_gene: -
v_gene: TRBV6-1
len: 18
j_gene: TRBJ1-1
CDR3aa: CASSGEGAGPSKNTEAFF

d_gene: -
v_gene: TRBV30
len: 14
j_gene: TRBJ2-7
CDR3aa: CAWSVLGGPYEQYF

d_gene: TRBD1
v_gene: TRBV18
len: 13
j_gene: TRBJ2-7
CDR3aa: CASAGTGTGEQYF

d_gene: -
v_gene: TRBV19
len: 17
j_gene: TRBJ1-5
CDR3aa: CASSMSTGGWSNQPQHF